Reported below is one T cell receptor (beta chain). Its matching antigen is unknown. The time point here: cycle 4 day 1 (C4D1), after five to seven weeks of nivolumab. All patients experienced relapse after autologous stem cell transplantation, and brentuximab vedotin exposure was variable. Best response was recorded as complete response, partial response or progressive disease. Generated by immunoSEQ multiplex PCR, the TCRdb table keeps only in-frame clones and is missing some. The sample includes about 93,000 clones, roughly 73% of them seen just once. The data derive from a study of PD-1 blockade in classical Hodgkin lymphoma. Study-level findings and limits: A significant rise in TCR diversity by C4D1 was seen for CD4+ but not CD8+ cells. As was reported, newly diagnosed patients showed lower baseline TCR diversity than healthy donors did. Baseline diversity resembling that of newly diagnosed patients was seen in complete responders.

CDR3 length: 14 residues. V lost 1 base to trimming and J lost 0 bases, with 6 bases between them. The V gene's germline CDR1 is SGHKS and CDR2 YYEKEE (reference sequence). This sequence originates from a human donor with classical Hodgkin lymphoma. Material: peripheral blood mononuclear cells (PBMCs), obtained before the fourth cycle of nivolumab. The rearrangement links TRBV5-5 to TRBJ2-3, with D unclear. CDR3 in amino acids: CASSLRVSTDTQYF. In DNA, the CDR3 is TGTGCCAGCAGCTTGAGGGTGAGCACAGATACGCAGTATTTT.